This record concerns one T cell receptor (beta chain) sequence. This clone's antigen is unknown. No base qualities exist here, and no much larger clone lies one base off it. This sample is drawn from a study of T cell clones after liver transplantation (dated by TCRdb to between 2018 and 2020). As for the study more broadly: The samples were obtained from ITN030ST, a randomized trial that attempted immunosuppression withdrawal within 2 years after liver transplantation. Donor-reactive T cell clones were identified by TCRbeta sequencing following a pre-transplant mixed lymphocyte reaction and were subsequently tracked in post-transplant blood. Tolerance meant complete immunosuppression withdrawal for at least one year without liver enzymes rising beyond twice the upper limit of normal. Third party-reactive TCRbeta sequences from pre-transplant MLRs were also identified as an antigen-independent comparator for donor-reactive sequences. Three of the eight recipients were HCV-positive; the others were transplanted for non-autoimmune, non-viral indications. Blood samples were collected pre-transplant, pre-randomization before withdrawal, and post-randomization after either complete withdrawal or failed withdrawal. The subjects received no induction therapy and were kept on standard immunosuppression until randomization at 12-24 months post-transplant. Of the 8 liver transplant recipients making up the studied cohort, 3 were classified as tolerant and 5 as non-tolerant.

High-throughput TCRbeta CDR3 sequencing of frozen genomic DNA was performed by immunoSEQ, with PCR amplification, mapping, bias correction and internal controls included. On the study's bioinformatics: Only productive rearrangements were retained, and each unique TCRbeta sequence was defined by its CDR3 nucleotide sequence together with its V and J gene. For a sequence to be called donor-reactive, it needed a frequency of at least 0.01% and at least 5-fold expansion in CFSE-low cells compared with unstimulated pre-transplant cells. Per-subject minimum frequency thresholds, based on the lowest-template unstimulated sample, ensured at least 90% detection power. Jensen-Shannon divergence between the top 1000 TCRbeta sequences post-transplant and pre-transplant was used to measure repertoire turnover. Two-sided Fisher's exact tests were used to test for changes in the detection of donor-reactive sequences. TCRdb retrieved this table from immuneACCESS and kept in-frame rearrangements only. Not all clones are present; in checked studies, unresolved V genes account for under half, and no reason is known for the remainder. V, J and clone size are taken as reported in that table, and D and trimming were inferred from the DNA itself. Present in this sample are approximately 26,000 clones, almost 70% of which were seen just once. The ten largest make up approximately 2.9% of the sample.

The sample's time point label, decoded: pre-transplant. Thawed unstimulated PBMCs were stained for CD3, CD4 and CD8 and FACS-sorted into CD3+CD4+ and CD3+CD8+ populations. Each of the 8 studied subjects was randomized to immunosuppression withdrawal. The Qiagen DNeasy Blood and Tissue Kit was used for isolation of genomic DNA. The CDR3 goes from the cysteine to the phenylalanine over 16 residues. The retained sequence is limited to the CDR3, 48 bases, with the frame set at the first base. Looking up the germline V gene yields CDR1 SGHAT and CDR2 FQNNGV. The junction shows trimming of 4 bases on V and 1 base on J, and the gene matches do not reach 6 bases of it. General conclusions and limits of the study: The conclusions were preliminary, being limited by small, heterogeneous patient numbers and by non-standardized post-transplant time points. In two subjects, low numbers of available donor cells limited the measurable donor-reactive repertoire. In most of the 8 subjects, circulating donor-reactive CD4 TCRbeta sequences decreased significantly after transplant, regardless of tolerance or HCV status. Donor-reactive sequences decreased more than third party-reactive sequences, which suggests partial antigen-specific deletion that was not related to withdrawal success. Since no allograft tissue specimens were available, donor-reactive T cells may have migrated into the graft instead of being deleted. After accounting for repertoire turnover, donor-reactive detection was significantly reduced in 7 of 8 subjects for CD4 and 8 of 8 for CD8.

This material consisted of CD4+ T cells from blood, taken before liver transplant. The receptor's source is a human donor who received a liver transplant. The chain was built from TRBV11-2 and TRBJ2-3; 9 bases in between match TRBD1. The CDR3 has the sequence CASSSHRGLGTDTQYF. The bases read TGTGCCAGCAGCTCCCACAGGGGGCTGGGCACAGATACGCAGTATTTT.